Each of the 14 T cell receptor beta chains below was sequenced from the same sample in a study of shared clonotypes between healthy human individuals. Terminally differentiated effector memory CD45RA+ cells were left out of the naive CD8 fraction, which was CD45RO-negative and positively selected for CCR7. Sequencing used immunoSEQ multiplex PCR; TCRdb keeps in-frame clones, though not all of them. This table has around 2,000,000 clones, approximately 94% appearing once. The source material was naive CD8+ T cells sorted from blood. The receptors stem from a young man in good health.

A note on this clone: Other DNA sequences within the sample encode an identical CDR3. The V gene is TRBV27, the J gene TRBJ1-5; no firm D call. The CDR3 covers 13 residues. Germline-derived CDR1 and CDR2 are MNHEY and SMNVEV (reference sequence). The germline V and J ends were trimmed by 5 bases and 0 bases, with 5 bases remaining between them. CDR3 nucleotide sequence: TGTGCCAGCAGTGGTTATAGCAATCAGCCCCAGCATTTT. Amino acids: CASSGYSNQPQHF.

On this clone itself: At the DNA level, this CDR3 is encoded by other sequences in the same sample as well. V usage is TRBV4-1 and J usage is TRBJ1-1; TRBD1 matches at 8 bases. The germline V gene encodes CDR1 MGHRA and CDR2 YSYEKL. The J segment lost 3 bases and the V segment lost 4 bases, leaving 4 bases of the junction unmatched. CDR3 size: 14 residues. The CDR3 nucleotides are TGCGCCAGCAGCCCCGGGACAGGTTACACTGAAGCTTTCTTT. Translation gives CASSPGTGYTEAFF.

The chain employs TRBV7-2 and TRBJ2-1; TRBD2 matches 7 bases. The germline CDR1 and CDR2 sequences are SGHTA and FQGNSA. After removal of 2 bases from V and 4 bases from J, the junction contained 8 bases not matched to a gene. CDR3 size: 16 residues. As DNA, the CDR3 is TGTGCCAGCAGCTTACCGGGCGGGAGTATGTACAATGAGCAGTTCTTC. This gives the protein CASSLPGGSMYNEQFF. Based on the CDR3 plus reference TRBV7-2 and TRBJ2-1, the full variable domain is GAGVSQSPSNKVTEKGKDVELRCDPISGHTALYWYRQSLGQGLEFLIYFQGNSAPDKSGLPSDRFSAERTGGSVSTLTIQRTQQEDSAVYLCASSLPGGSMYNEQFFGPGTRLTVL.

This clone appeared once. The CDR3 nucleotides read TGCGCCAGCAGCCCGGGACTAGCGGACAATGAGCAGTTCTTC. Encoded protein: CASSPGLADNEQFF. The chain joins TRBV4-3 to TRBJ2-1; 11 positions match TRBD2. CDR1 LGHNA and CDR2 YSLEER come from the germline V gene. The V segment lost 4 bases and the J segment 5 bases; nucleotides outside the gene matches: 1. CDR3 size: 14 residues.

This sequence joins TRBV25-1 and TRBJ2-3, with D unclear. The length of the CDR3 is 12 residues. Trimming took 9 bases from V and 4 from J, leaving 11 bases between them. The germline CDR1 and CDR2 sequences are MGHDK and SYGVNS. The CDR3 protein is CASEVPPDTQYF. For the CDR3, the DNA is TGTGCCAGTGAGGTTCCCCCAGATACGCAGTATTTT.

Note on this clone: The identical CDR3 is also encoded by other nucleotide sequences in the sample. V gene TRBV2 combines with J gene TRBJ2-7, with no clear D. The V gene lost 3 bases and the J gene lost 4 bases, with 7 bases spanning the gap. The CDR3 has 12 amino acids. Germline CDR1 and CDR2: SNHLY and FYNNEI. The CDR3 DNA follows: TGTGCCAGCAGTGACCGTCTTTACGAGCAGTACTTC. As protein: CASSDRLYEQYF.

This clone was recorded only once. The chain uses TRBV7-3 and TRBJ2-5; 14 nucleotides align to TRBD2. Germline V gene lookup returns CDR1 SGHTA and CDR2 FQGTGA. The V and J ends lost 5 bases and 3 bases, in that order; junction bases with no gene match: 2. The CDR3 has 15 residues. The CDR3 nucleotides read TGTGCCAGCAGCACGGGACTAGCGGGGGAAGAGACCCAGTACTTC. It specifies CASSTGLAGEETQYF.

J is TRBJ2-7 and V is TRBV7-9, with D perhaps TRBD2 (5 bases). Trimming cost V 3 bases and J 0 bases, with 12 bases left between them. CDR1 is SEHNR and CDR2 is FQNEAQ in the germline V gene (reference sequence). CDR3 length: 15 amino acids. CDR3 nucleotide sequence: TGTGCCAGCAGCTTTATAAGCGGAAGCTCCTACGAGCAGTACTTC. It codes for CASSFISGSSYEQYF.

This clone was seen just once. The rearrangement uses TRBV4-1 and TRBJ1-4, with D possibly being TRBD1 (5 bases). Germline lookup yields CDR1 MGHRA and CDR2 YSYEKL. The CDR3 runs to 15 residues. Trimming cost V 4 bases and J 7 bases, with 16 bases left between them. This CDR3 is CASSPGAQGLEKLFF. The CDR3, as DNA: TGCGCCAGCAGCCCAGGCGCCCAGGGACTTGAAAAACTGTTTTTT.

The CDR3 is CASSLAPSTGPGNTIYF. The CDR3 region has the DNA TGCGCCAGCAGCTTGGCACCTTCGACAGGGCCAGGAAACACCATATATTTT. The V call is TRBV5-1, the J call TRBJ1-3, with 7 nucleotides matching TRBD1. Germline assignment: CDR1 SGHRS and CDR2 YFSETQ. The V gene end was trimmed by 0 bases and the J gene end by 4 bases; junction bases not matched to a gene: 10. The CDR3 is 17 residues long.

This chain connects TRBV27 to TRBJ1-5, with 10 bases that match TRBD1. Per germline, CDR1 MNHEY and CDR2 SMNVEV (reference sequence). V was clipped by 1 base and J by 7 bases; unmatched bases: 7. The CDR3 contains 16 residues. Here the CDR3 DNA reads TGTGCCAGCAGTTTATATGGGACAGGGGCGGGCCAGCCCCAGCATTTT. Protein sequence: CASSLYGTGAGQPQHF.

The chain links TRBV19 to TRBJ1-2, with TRBD1 identical over 9 bases. The CDR3 is 16 residues long. Trimming cost V 7 bases and J 2 bases; bases outside gene matches: 11. Germline V gene data show CDR1 as LNHDA and CDR2 as SQIVND (reference sequence). The CDR3 bases are TGTGCCAGTACCTCTGAAGGGGGACAGGGCAACTATGGCTACACCTTC. Amino acids: CASTSEGGQGNYGYTF.

This clone was observed a handful of times. V usage is TRBV30 and J usage is TRBJ1-2, with D uncertain. V lost 2 bases and J 5 bases, leaving 12 bases between the germline ends. The CDR3 length is 13 residues. The germline V gene encodes CDR1 GTSNPN and CDR2 SVGIG (reference sequence). Here the CDR3 reads CAWSPTAIYGYTF. The DNA for the CDR3 is TGTGCCTGGAGTCCTACGGCCATTTATGGCTACACCTTC.

The chain carries TRBV28 and TRBJ1-1, with D unresolved. The germline V gene encodes CDR1 MDHEN and CDR2 SYDVKM. The CDR3 contains 15 residues. Trimming stripped 1 base from V and 0 bases from J, with 9 bases between. The CDR3 DNA reads as TGTGCCAGCAGTTTATACGGCAGCATGAACACTGAAGCTTTCTTT. It is translated as CASSLYGSMNTEAFF.